The present entry profiles one TCR beta chain with its context. The sample holds one count of this clone. Its cognate antigen has yet to be identified. Qualities for individual bases were not recorded, and no much larger clone is one base off. Taken with the paper, the label for time point translates to: baseline before first vaccination. Vaccinee samples were obtained from the UK trials COV001 and COV002, which included a single-blind randomized controlled phase 2/3 trial of AZD1222 (ChAdOx1 nCoV-19) in healthy adults. For TCRbeta chain sequencing, PBMC samples from trial participants were taken at day 0 and at day 28 after the second dose. The CDR3 regions of human TCRbeta chains were analyzed by immunosequencing. Concerning the study's data processing: Repertoire TCRs were matched against a reference library of SARS-CoV-2-specific TCRs generated with the MIRA antigen-specificity platform. Breadth was defined as the fraction of unique TCRs that were SARS-CoV-2-associated, and depth was defined as the fraction of total T cells that were SARS-CoV-2-associated. Each spike-specific TCR was assigned to its reactive spike region and to a CD4 or CD8 class using the MIRA data. Log10-transformed breadth and depth values were compared by one-way ANOVA with Sidak's multiple comparisons tests. Drawn from immuneACCESS, this table holds only the in-frame rearrangements with V and J called that TCRdb kept. Clones are partly lost; checked studies trace under half to an unresolved V gene and leave the rest unexplained. V, J and clone size derive from that table, while D and trimming were established from the DNA sequence. Counted in this sample were around 100,000 clones; about 80% of them appeared once. 9.4% of the sample comes from the top ten.

CDR3 length: 14 amino acids, cysteine to phenylalanine. The retained sequence is limited to the CDR3, 42 bases, with the frame set at the first base. According to the germline V gene, CDR1 reads MDHEN and CDR2 reads SYDVKM. V gives up 4 bases and J gives up 5 bases, and the segment between their germline ends measures 14 bases. The sample originates from a study of T cell responses to AZD1222 COVID-19 vaccine (dated by TCRdb to about 2021). Regarding the research as a whole: AZD1222 recipients given second doses at about 4 weeks or at about 12 weeks were pooled, since spike-specific TCR depth and breadth were not found to differ between the two schedules. Enrollment into the trials was organized by age into subgroups of 18-55, 56-69 and 70-plus years, and those subgroups contained about 160, 30 and 59 TCR-sequenced participants, respectively. A total of 230 to 250 trial participants underwent TCR sequencing, of whom 207 received two doses of AZD1222 and approximately 25 received two doses of the MenACWY control vaccine.

What the study reported, not specific to this receptor: After two AZD1222 doses, spike-specific TCR breadth and depth were significantly higher than at day 0 and than in MenACWY recipients. The vaccine-associated CD4 TCRs covered the entire spike protein, and the dominant responses fell in regions 160-218 and 743-854. Participants were mostly white British and included more females than males, and it was suggested by the authors that clonal diversity may have been underestimated. Only six AZD1222 recipients were SARS-CoV-2 seropositive at baseline, limiting conclusions about previously exposed vaccinees. Because no day 14 peak-response samples were available, the repertoires could be characterized only after the peak T cell response. The 56-69-year group was small, and its depth increase did not reach significance, likely because of low power. Epitopes outside the regions mutated in the B.1.351 and B.1.1.7 variants were reportedly recognized by nearly half of the unique spike-specific TCRs.

The chain links TRBV28 with TRBJ1-2; no D gene is confidently identified. The sequence derives from an adult in good health. Sample: peripheral blood, taken on day 0 of AZD1222 vaccination. The CDR3 protein is CASSSHSPLYGYTF. The bases are TGTGCCAGCAGTTCCCACAGCCCACTGTATGGCTACACCTTC.